The entry that follows covers one T cell receptor beta chain sequence. The data were obtained in a study of OX40 agonist ivuxolimab in advanced cancers. At the level of the study: The dose-escalation cohort had hepatocellular carcinoma, melanoma, renal cell or head and neck cancer.

The CDR3 spans 15 residues. Germline assignment: CDR1 MNHEY and CDR2 SVGAGI. J gave up 4 bases and V 9 bases, and 13 bases lay outside the gene matches. Only in-frame clones appear in the TCRdb table, and some are missing; sequencing was by immunoSEQ multiplex PCR. In the table there are around 83,000 clones, over 75% of which are singletons. The chain joins TRBV6-5 to TRBJ1-1, with TRBD1 matching 8 bases. The clonotype comes from an adult with an advanced solid tumor such as melanoma, head and neck, liver or kidney cancer. Sequenced material: CD4+ or CD8+ T cells sorted from blood, taken in a trial of the OX40 agonist ivuxolimab. The CDR3 sequence: CASKKQGGLGTEAFF. The CDR3 nucleotides are TGTGCCAGTAAAAAACAGGGGGGCCTGGGCACTGAAGCTTTCTTT.